Presented here are 23 T cell receptor beta chains from one specimen sequenced in a study of identical twins. TCRdb recomputed calls from the 5' RACE reads with MiXCR, one row per CDR3 protein. This table holds roughly 750,000 distinct CDR3 sequences, 21% found once. This sample was also put to use in a study of T cells expressing NK-cell markers.

Sequencing was performed on PBMCs. The receptors here all came from a young woman in good health.

In this sample, this clonotype turned up once. The chain couples TRBV20-1 to TRBJ1-6, with 7 bases identical to TRBD1. The ends lost 0 bases at V and 14 bases at J; junction bases unmatched: 7. The CDR3 has 13 residues. Looked up from germline, CDR1 is DFQATT and CDR2 is SNEGSKA (reference sequence). CDR3 nucleotides: TGCAGTGCTAGAGATGAGGGGGCAGGTACCCTCCACTTT. It encodes CSARDEGAGTLHF.

The chain has TRBV5-1 and TRBJ1-2; no reliable D call. Germline V gene data show CDR1 as SGHRS and CDR2 as YFSETQ. This CDR3 is 15 amino acids long. Trimming took off 2 bases at V and 3 bases at J, with 14 bases between the two ends. CDR3 amino acids: CASSFQAALDYGYTF. CDR3 nucleotides: TGCGCCAGCAGCTTTCAGGCAGCCCTAGACTATGGCTACACCTTC. Looking up the rest from reference TRBV5-1 and TRBJ1-2 gives the full variable domain: KAGVTQTPRYLIKTRGQQVTLSCSPISGHRSVSWYQQTPGQGLQFLFEYFSETQRNKGNFPGRFSGRQFSNSRSEMNVSTLELGDSALYLCASSFQAALDYGYTFGSGTRLTVV.

This clonotype came up a few times. V usage is TRBV6-1 and J usage is TRBJ1-2, with D unresolved. Germline V gives CDR1 MNHNS, CDR2 SASEGT. The CDR3 contains 14 residues. Trimming pared 5 bases from V and 10 bases from J, leaving 20 bases between. DNA for the CDR3: TGTGCCAGCAGTAAAGTGTCGGGCCGAGAACCCTACACCTTC. Protein product: CASSKVSGREPYTF.

Only a few counts were recorded for this clonotype. The chain combines TRBV6-5 with TRBJ1-1; TRBD1 might be the D (5 bases). This CDR3 comprises 14 residues. The germline V and J ends were trimmed by 2 bases and 4 bases, with 11 bases remaining between them. The germline CDR1 and CDR2 sequences are MNHEY and SVGAGI. The CDR3 bases are TGTGCCAGCAGTTACGGGGGGATACGCACTGAAGCTTTCTTT. Protein product: CASSYGGIRTEAFF.

The chain combines TRBV27 with TRBJ2-7; D is uncertain. The germline gives CDR1 MNHEY, CDR2 SMNVEV (reference sequence). The V end was cut by 9 bases, the J end by 5 bases, with 17 bases between. The CDR3 extends over 13 amino acids. As DNA, the CDR3 is TGTGCCAGTTCAAGCTCCTCGAGGCACGAGCAGTACTTC. This gives the protein CASSSSSRHEQYF.

The rearrangement links TRBV12-3 or TRBV12-4 to TRBJ1-1; possibly TRBD1 for D (5 bases). This CDR3 region has 14 residues. V lost 6 bases to trimming and J lost 0 bases, with 11 bases between them. In DNA form, the CDR3 reads TGTGCCAGCAGCACGACAGTCATGAACACTGAAGCTTTCTTT. This sequence encodes CASSTTVMNTEAFF.

This clonotype has a count of ten or more. J is TRBJ2-2 and V is TRBV5-1; TRBD2 agrees at 13 bases. The CDR3 extends over 17 amino acids. The V gene end was trimmed by 8 bases and the J gene end by 0 bases; junction bases not matched to a gene: 7. Germline assignment: CDR1 SGHRS and CDR2 YFSETQ. CDR3 sequence reads: CASLPGTSGTNTGELFF. The CDR3 DNA reads TGCGCCAGTTTACCTGGGACTAGCGGGACGAACACCGGGGAGCTGTTTTTT.

The V and J genes are TRBV6-5 and TRBJ1-1, with no clear D. CDR1 and CDR2 from the germline V gene are MNHEY and SVGAGI. The CDR3 length is 11 residues. Trimming took 0 bases from V and 11 from J, leaving 7 bases between them. CDR3 region: CASSYSALAFF. The CDR3 coding sequence is TGTGCCAGCAGTTACTCCGCCCTCGCTTTCTTT.

Only one count was recorded for this clonotype. V is TRBV29-1 and J is TRBJ2-2, with a possible D match to TRBD2 (7 bases). This CDR3 has 15 amino acids. V gave up 4 bases and J gave up 1 base, with 13 bases separating them. Germline V gene lookup returns CDR1 SQVTM and CDR2 ANQGSEA. CDR3 nucleotides: TGCAGCGTTGTTGCGGGGGCGATGAACACCGGGGAGCTGTTTTTT. Translation gives CSVVAGAMNTGELFF.

This clonotype was recorded at least ten times. This sequence joins TRBV9 and TRBJ2-3, with D unresolved. V lost 2 bases and J lost 4, with 8 bases in between. There are 13 residues in the CDR3. In germline, CDR1 is SGDLS, CDR2 YYNGEE. This chain's CDR3 is CASSVNFADTQYF. Here the CDR3 DNA reads TGTGCCAGCAGCGTGAATTTTGCAGATACGCAGTATTTT.

DNA of the CDR3: TGTGCCAGCAGCTGGCGGGACAGGGACCAAGAGACCCAGTACTTC. Its protein product is CASSWRDRDQETQYF. The chain carries TRBV5-5 and TRBJ2-5; 9 bases are a match to TRBD1. CDR3 length equals 15 residues. The junction had 3 bases not matched to a gene; V was cut back by 3 bases and J by 0 bases. CDR1 and CDR2 (germline): SGHKS, YYEKEE (reference sequence).

The rearrangement links TRBV5-1 to TRBJ1-2; no clear D. The CDR3 totals 11 residues. CDR1 is SGHRS and CDR2 is YFSETQ in the germline V gene. Trimming removed 5 bases from V and 7 bases from J, with 9 bases in between. Written as DNA, the CDR3 is TGCGCCAGCAGGGGAGTCGGTGGCTACACCTTC. Protein: CASRGVGGYTF.

This clonotype was seen a handful of times. The rearrangement links TRBV25-1 to TRBJ1-2; 9 nucleotides match TRBD1. The junction had 7 bases not matched to a gene; V was cut back by 6 bases and J by 8 bases. CDR1 and CDR2 from the germline V gene are MGHDK and SYGVNS. The length of the CDR3 is 13 residues. CDR3 amino acids: CASRKQGAGGYTF. DNA of the CDR3: TGTGCCAGCAGAAAACAGGGGGCGGGCGGCTACACCTTC.

This clonotype came up a few times. The CDR3 sequence: CASSQTAGTDTQYF. CDR3 sequence (DNA): TGCGCCAGCAGCCAAACAGCGGGAACAGATACGCAGTATTTT. The chain links TRBV5-1 to TRBJ2-3; 7 positions match TRBD2. Germline V CDR1 and CDR2: SGHRS, YFSETQ. The V gene end was trimmed by 4 bases and the J gene end by 3 bases; junction bases not matched to a gene: 5. The CDR3 runs 14 residues.

The gene calls are TRBV6-5 and TRBJ2-5, with 10 positions matching TRBD2. This CDR3 comprises 15 residues. V dropped 3 bases and J dropped 3; count of bases not matched to a gene: 4. Germline CDR1 is MNHEY and CDR2 is SVGAGI. In DNA form, the CDR3 reads TGTGCCAGCAGTTATACAACTAGCGGGAAAGAGACCCAGTACTTC. Translating it yields CASSYTTSGKETQYF.

A few counts support this clonotype. This sequence joins TRBV12-3 or TRBV12-4 and TRBJ1-3; D is unresolved. The CDR3 length is 13 residues. Between the trimmed V and J ends, which lost 6 bases and 3 bases, there was a span of 9 bases. Here the CDR3 DNA reads TGTGCCAGCAGACCTATCCGTGGAAACACCATATATTTT. It translates to CASRPIRGNTIYF.

This clonotype was observed a handful of times. A read error is likely, as this CDR3 ends without the conserved phenylalanine or tryptophan. Because the CDR3's place on the DNA is in doubt, the DNA is left out and the CDR3 is given as listed by TCRdb. The chain recombines TRBV27 with TRBJ2-1; the DNA was not used to check the table's D call, TRBD2. In germline, CDR1 is MNHEY, CDR2 SMNVEV (reference sequence). The CDR3 comprises 10 residues, both ends counted. CDR3 sequence: CASSLRDLQL.

This clonotype was observed a handful of times. The chain carries TRBV10-3 and TRBJ1-1, with D perhaps matching TRBD1 (6 bases). The germline gives CDR1 ENHRY, CDR2 SYGVKD. The CDR3 consists of 14 residues. V was pared by 3 bases and J by 5 bases, with 13 bases between. CDR3 in amino acids: CAISDLETGTEAFF. CDR3 DNA: TGTGCCATCAGTGACCTAGAGACAGGAACTGAAGCTTTCTTT.

The gene calls are TRBV5-1 and TRBJ1-4; the D gene is possibly TRBD1 (5 bases). V lost 4 bases, J lost 7 bases, and 14 bases lay in between. This CDR3 comprises 14 residues. In germline, CDR1 is SGHRS, CDR2 YFSETQ. The CDR3 here is CASSAGAGFEKLFF. The CDR3 coding sequence is TGCGCCAGCAGCGCTGGTGCAGGGTTTGAAAAACTGTTTTTT.

The rearrangement links TRBV6-5 to TRBJ2-3; 7 bases map to TRBD2. Trimming took 3 bases from V and 0 from J; bases not matched to a gene: 6. Germline CDR1 and CDR2: MNHEY and SVGAGI. The CDR3 runs to 16 residues. CDR3: CASSYWSGTSTDTQYF. DNA for the CDR3: TGTGCCAGCAGTTATTGGAGCGGGACTAGCACAGATACGCAGTATTTT.

The rearrangement uses TRBV7-8 and TRBJ2-7; D unclear. Looked up from germline, CDR1 is SGHVS and CDR2 is FQNEAQ. The CDR3 consists of 12 residues. Trimming removed 1 base at V and 6 bases at J, with 7 bases between. The CDR3 protein is CASSLDYREQYF. CDR3 DNA sequence: TGTGCCAGCAGCTTAGACTATCGCGAGCAGTACTTC.

The chain employs TRBV12-3 or TRBV12-4 and TRBJ2-1; TRBD1 matches 7 bases. The CDR3 is made up of 17 amino acids. Unmatched junction bases numbered 7, after V lost 2 bases and J lost 0 bases. The CDR3 reads CASSLRGNRGSYNEQFF. CDR3 DNA sequence: TGTGCCAGCAGTTTAAGAGGGAACAGGGGCTCCTACAATGAGCAGTTCTTC.

This clonotype was found a few times. This sequence joins TRBV11-3 and TRBJ2-1; the D call may be TRBD1 or TRBD2 (5 bases each). CDR3 length: 14 amino acids. V lost 5 bases, J lost 8 bases, and 16 bases lay in between. Germline V gene sequence: CDR1 SGHNT, CDR2 YENEEA. CDR3 amino acids: CASSTGTNRDEQFF. The CDR3 nucleotides read TGTGCCAGCAGCACCGGGACCAATAGGGATGAGCAGTTCTTC.